This T cell receptor beta chain was captured by sequencing in a study of blood T cell repertoires in COVID-19. Study background: Whether acute or convalescent, the COVID-19 samples came from the United States, Italy and Spain. Sample material is recorded as cDNA or gDNA derived from T cells, B-cell-depleted T cells, or PBMCs.

Germline CDR1 MGHRA, CDR2 YSYEKL. Trimming at V came to 4 bases and at J to 1 base, leaving 5 bases not matched to a gene. The CDR3 loop spans 16 amino acids. Source study methods: Nucleated cell number was recorded as an estimate derived from reference gene primer amplification. Sequencing was performed with immunoSEQ multiplex PCR; in TCRdb, only in-frame clones are kept and a portion is missing. The D gene and trimming were derived from the DNA, and the V and J assignments and clone size from that table. The sample lists about 250,000 clones; approximately 89% were seen once. The source is a woman in her sixties or seventies who had recovered from COVID-19. V and J are TRBV4-1 and TRBJ2-5; TRBD2 matches 11 bases. The sequenced material came from peripheral blood. CDR3 protein: CASSRGLAGSQETQYF. In DNA, the CDR3 is TGCGCCAGCAGCCGAGGACTAGCGGGTTCCCAAGAGACCCAGTACTTC.